The 13 T cell receptor beta chains given below trace back to one sample, sequenced in a study of CD8+ T cells in alopecia areata (dated by TCRdb to 2016 to 2019). The label giving this sample's time point can be read as: baseline before oral tofacitinib. Library construction relied on the immunoSEQ multiplex PCR assay. For TCR sequencing, RNA was extracted from every sample and reverse transcribed into cDNA to serve as template. This is the immuneACCESS table as TCRdb keeps it, with only in-frame sequences that have V and J called. A part of the clones is gone; compared with another copy, unresolved V genes explain less than half, and the rest is unexplained. The table for this sample lists 130,000 to 150,000 clones; 51% of them were counted only once. The ten largest clones represent around 1% of the sample. Sample: CD4+ T cells sorted from blood, taken at week 0. These receptors came from a human donor with alopecia areata.

This sequence joins TRBV11-2 and TRBJ2-7; 12 bases match TRBD2. The CDR3 contains 16 residues. V trimming: 4 bases; J trimming: 7 bases; junction bases outside the gene matches: 11. CDR1 and CDR2 (germline): SGHAT, FQNNGV. CDR3 sequence reads: CASSYLIGLAGREQYF. CDR3 DNA: TGTGCCAGCAGCTACTTAATTGGACTAGCGGGACGAGAGCAGTACTTC.

This chain links TRBV5-1 with TRBJ2-4, with 7 bases fitting TRBD1. Trimming at V came to 4 bases and at J to 5 bases, leaving 9 bases not matched to a gene. Germline V gene data show CDR1 as SGHRS and CDR2 as YFSETQ. The CDR3 consists of 15 residues. CDR3 amino acids: CASSPSGQAQNIQYF. The CDR3 region has the DNA TGCGCCAGCAGCCCGTCAGGACAGGCACAAAACATTCAGTACTTC.

The gene calls are TRBV29-1 and TRBJ2-4, with 15 bases identical to TRBD2. The CDR3 loop spans 15 amino acids. The germline V gene encodes CDR1 SQVTM and CDR2 ANQGSEA. After removal of 4 bases from V and 7 bases from J, the junction contained 5 bases not matched to a gene. The CDR3 protein is CSVAWTSGRVNIQYF. The CDR3 DNA reads as TGCAGCGTTGCCTGGACTAGCGGGAGGGTCAACATTCAGTACTTC. Full variable domain (rest looked up from reference TRBV29-1 and TRBJ2-4): SAVISQKPSRDICQRGTSLTIQCQVDSQVTMMFWYRQQPGQSLTLIATANQGSEATYESGFVIDKFPISRPNLTFSTLTVSNMSPEDSSIYLCSVAWTSGRVNIQYFGAGTRLSVL.

The chain links TRBV15 to TRBJ2-2; D uncertain. Germline CDR1 is LNHNV and CDR2 is YYDKDF (reference sequence). CDR3 size: 14 residues. V gave up 0 bases and J gave up 7 bases, with 9 bases separating them. The CDR3 sequence: CATSRDFRVGELFF. DNA for the CDR3: TGTGCCACCAGCAGAGATTTTAGGGTCGGGGAGCTGTTTTTT. Full variable domain (outside the CDR3, taken from reference TRBV15 and TRBJ2-2): DAMVIQNPRYQVTQFGKPVTLSCSQTLNHNVMYWYQQKSSQAPKLLFHYYDKDFNNEADTPDNFQSRRPNTSFCFLDIRSPGLGDTAMYLCATSRDFRVGELFFGEGSRLTVL.

The sample holds one count of this clone. This rearrangement joins TRBV29-1 to TRBJ1-2, with TRBD1 as a possible D gene (6 bases). The CDR3 extends over 13 amino acids. Germline V gene lookup returns CDR1 SQVTM and CDR2 ANQGSEA. Trimming pared 3 bases from V and 4 bases from J, leaving 12 bases between. For the CDR3, the DNA is TGCAGCGTTGATTCTGGGGGGGCCTATGGCTACACCTTC. This codes for CSVDSGGAYGYTF.

Only one count was recorded for this clone. The CDR3 region has the DNA TGCAGCGTCCTCGGGACAGCGTTCTACGAGCAGTACTTC. Amino acid sequence: CSVLGTAFYEQYF. The chain is built from TRBV29-1 and TRBJ2-7; 7 bases are shared with TRBD1. The CDR3 runs 13 residues. The V and J ends lost 6 bases and 3 bases, in that order; junction bases with no gene match: 8. Germline CDR1 reads SQVTM; CDR2 reads ANQGSEA.

This rearrangement joins TRBV19 to TRBJ2-1, with D possibly TRBD2 on 5 matching bases. The V end lost 7 bases, the J end lost 0 bases, and 10 bases lay between the germline ends. CDR1 LNHDA and CDR2 SQIVND come from the germline V gene (reference sequence). The CDR3 sequence is 14 residues long. CDR3: CASTDSSSYNEQFF. As DNA, the CDR3 is TGTGCCAGTACGGACTCGAGCTCCTACAATGAGCAGTTCTTC.

The table lists this clone with many counts. CDR3: CATLGGGLETQYF. The CDR3 coding sequence is TGTGCCACCCTAGGAGGGGGCCTAGAGACCCAGTACTTC. The chain employs TRBV28 and TRBJ2-5; tentative D call: TRBD1 (7 bases). Trimming pared 10 bases from V and 4 bases from J, leaving 16 bases between. The CDR3 spans 13 residues. Germline V gene sequence: CDR1 MDHEN, CDR2 SYDVKM.

This chain's CDR3 is CASSGSSPVTGELFF. CDR3 coding DNA: TGTGCCAGTAGTGGTAGCAGTCCGGTCACCGGGGAGCTGTTTTTT. V usage is TRBV19 and J usage is TRBJ2-2; unclear D gene. Trimming removed 5 bases from V and 4 bases from J, with 14 bases in between. The germline gives CDR1 LNHDA, CDR2 SQIVND (reference sequence). CDR3 length: 15 amino acids.

The chain couples TRBV2 to TRBJ2-5; 9 bases agree with TRBD2. The germline V gene encodes CDR1 SNHLY and CDR2 FYNNEI. The J segment lost 5 bases and the V segment lost 1 base, leaving 5 bases of the junction unmatched. This CDR3 contains 15 residues. CDR3 protein: CASSEEWTSAETQYF. The DNA of the CDR3 is TGTGCCAGCAGTGAAGAGTGGACTAGCGCTGAGACCCAGTACTTC. Combining the CDR3 with reference TRBV2 and TRBJ2-5 gives the whole variable domain EPEVTQTPSHQVTQMGQEVILRCVPISNHLYFYWYRQILGQKVEFLVSFYNNEISEKSEIFDDQFSVERPDGSNFTLKIRSTKLEDSAMYFCASSEEWTSAETQYFGPGTRLLVL.

This chain joins TRBV2 and TRBJ1-1; D is uncertain. The ends were cut back, 3 bases at V and 1 base at J, with 6 bases in the middle. The germline V gene encodes CDR1 SNHLY and CDR2 FYNNEI. The CDR3 runs to 13 residues. CDR3 loop: CASSDNRNTEAFF. The CDR3 DNA reads TGTGCCAGCAGTGATAACAGGAACACTGAAGCTTTCTTT.

The J gene is TRBJ2-5, the V gene TRBV7-2; 7 nucleotides line up with TRBD1. The V gene's germline CDR1 is SGHTA and CDR2 FQGNSA. The CDR3 runs 18 residues. Germline trimming cut 4 bases from V and 2 bases from J; bases unmatched to any gene: 16. The CDR3 DNA is TGTGCCAGCAGCTCGACGGGTCCCCGGACAGGCGTTCAAGAGACCCAGTACTTC. It translates to CASSSTGPRTGVQETQYF.

The CDR3 sequence is CASSLDGGRTDTQYF. CDR3 in DNA: TGTGCCAGCAGCCTCGACGGGGGAAGGACAGATACGCAGTATTTT. The V and J genes are TRBV5-6 and TRBJ2-3; TRBD2 might be the D (6 bases). V dropped 4 bases and J dropped 3 bases, with 15 bases sitting between them. Germline CDR1 SGHDT, CDR2 YYEEEE. The CDR3 runs 15 residues. Based on the CDR3 plus reference TRBV5-6 and TRBJ2-3, the full variable domain is DAGVTQSPTHLIKTRGQQVTLRCSPKSGHDTVSWYQQALGQGPQFIFQYYEEEERQRGNFPDRFSGHQFPNYSSELNVNALLLGDSALYLCASSLDGGRTDTQYFGPGTRLTVL.